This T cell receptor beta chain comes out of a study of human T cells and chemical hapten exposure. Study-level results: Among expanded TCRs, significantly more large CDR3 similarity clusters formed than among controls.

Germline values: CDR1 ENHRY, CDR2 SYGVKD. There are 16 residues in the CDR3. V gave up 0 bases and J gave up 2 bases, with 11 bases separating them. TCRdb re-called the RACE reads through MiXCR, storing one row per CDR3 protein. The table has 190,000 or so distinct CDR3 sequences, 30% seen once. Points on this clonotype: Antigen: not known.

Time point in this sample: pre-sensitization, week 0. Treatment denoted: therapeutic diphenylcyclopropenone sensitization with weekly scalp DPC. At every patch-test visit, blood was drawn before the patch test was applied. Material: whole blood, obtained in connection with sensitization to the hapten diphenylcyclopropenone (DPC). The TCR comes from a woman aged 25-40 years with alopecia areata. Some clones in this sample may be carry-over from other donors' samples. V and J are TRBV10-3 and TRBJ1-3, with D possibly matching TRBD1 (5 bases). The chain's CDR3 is CAISESGGEAGNTIYF. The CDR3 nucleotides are TGTGCCATCAGTGAGTCAGGAGGGGAGGCTGGAAACACCATATATTTT.